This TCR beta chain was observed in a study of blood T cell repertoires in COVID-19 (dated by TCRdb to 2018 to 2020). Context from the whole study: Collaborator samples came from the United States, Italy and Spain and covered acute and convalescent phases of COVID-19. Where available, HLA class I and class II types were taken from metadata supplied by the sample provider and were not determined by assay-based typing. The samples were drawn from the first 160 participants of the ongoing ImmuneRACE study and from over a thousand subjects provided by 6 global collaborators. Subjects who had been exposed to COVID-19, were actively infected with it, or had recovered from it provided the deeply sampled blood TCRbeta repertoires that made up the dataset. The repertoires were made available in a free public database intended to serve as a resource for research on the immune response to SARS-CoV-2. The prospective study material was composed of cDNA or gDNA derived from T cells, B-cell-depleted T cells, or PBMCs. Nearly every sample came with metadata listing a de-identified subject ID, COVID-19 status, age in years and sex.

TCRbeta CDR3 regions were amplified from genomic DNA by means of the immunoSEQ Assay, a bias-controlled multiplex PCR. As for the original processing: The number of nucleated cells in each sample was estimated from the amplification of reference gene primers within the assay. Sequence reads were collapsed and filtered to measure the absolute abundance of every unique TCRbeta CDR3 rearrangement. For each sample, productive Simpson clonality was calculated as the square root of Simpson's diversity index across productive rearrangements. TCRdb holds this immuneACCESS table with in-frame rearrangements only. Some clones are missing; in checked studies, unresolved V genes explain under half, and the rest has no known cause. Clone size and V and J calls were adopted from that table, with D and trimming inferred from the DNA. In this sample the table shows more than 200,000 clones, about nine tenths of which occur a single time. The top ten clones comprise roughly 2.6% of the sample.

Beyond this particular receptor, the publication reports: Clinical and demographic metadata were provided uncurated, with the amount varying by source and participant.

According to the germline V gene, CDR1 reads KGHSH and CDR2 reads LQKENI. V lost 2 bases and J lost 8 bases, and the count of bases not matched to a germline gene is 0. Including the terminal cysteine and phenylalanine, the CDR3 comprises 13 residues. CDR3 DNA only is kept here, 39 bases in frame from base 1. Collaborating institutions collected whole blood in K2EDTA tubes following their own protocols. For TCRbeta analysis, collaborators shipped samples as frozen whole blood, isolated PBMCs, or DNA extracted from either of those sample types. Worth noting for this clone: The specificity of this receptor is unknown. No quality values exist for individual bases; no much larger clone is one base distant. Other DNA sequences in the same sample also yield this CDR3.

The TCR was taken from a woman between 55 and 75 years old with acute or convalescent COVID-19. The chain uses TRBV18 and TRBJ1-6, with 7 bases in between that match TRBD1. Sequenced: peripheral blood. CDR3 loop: CASSPDRDSPLHF. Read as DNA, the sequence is TGTGCCAGCTCACCAGACAGGGATTCACCCCTCCACTTT. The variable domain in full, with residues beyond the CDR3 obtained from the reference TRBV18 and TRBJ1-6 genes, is NAGVMQNPRHLVRRRGQEARLRCSPMKGHSHVYWYRQLPEEGLKFMVYLQKENIIDESGMPKERFSAEFPKEGPSILRIQQVVRGDSAAYFCASSPDRDSPLHFGNGTRLTVT.